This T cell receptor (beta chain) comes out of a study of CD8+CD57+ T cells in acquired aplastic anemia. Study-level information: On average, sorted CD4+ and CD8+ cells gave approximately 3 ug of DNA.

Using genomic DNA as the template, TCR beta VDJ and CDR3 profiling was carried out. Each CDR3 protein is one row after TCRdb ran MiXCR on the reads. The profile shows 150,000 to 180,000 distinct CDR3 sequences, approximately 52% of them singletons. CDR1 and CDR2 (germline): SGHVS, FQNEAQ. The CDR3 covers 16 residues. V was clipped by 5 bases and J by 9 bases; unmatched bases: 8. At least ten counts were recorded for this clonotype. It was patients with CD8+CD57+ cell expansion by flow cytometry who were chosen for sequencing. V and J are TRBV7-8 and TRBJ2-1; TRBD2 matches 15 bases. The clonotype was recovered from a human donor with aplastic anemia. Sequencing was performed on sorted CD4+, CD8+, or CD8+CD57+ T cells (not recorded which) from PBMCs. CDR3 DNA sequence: TGTGCCAGCAGCATACGGACTAGCGGGGGGGCCGTTGAGCAGTTCTTC. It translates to CASSIRTSGGAVEQFF.